These 27 T cell receptor beta chains came from one sample sequenced in a study of beta chain features in type 1 diabetes. Broader study findings: TCRB CDR3s were moderately but significantly shorter in Type 1 diabetes patients in all four CD4+ subsets.

For these receptors, no antigen is known. The isolated RNA, all of it, was reverse transcribed, so expressed TCRB transcripts were what got sequenced. Some clones are missing from TCRdb's copy, which holds only in-frame ones; the method was immunoSEQ multiplex PCR. The sample lists 20,000 to 25,000 clones; more than 45% were seen once. Sequencing input: stem cell memory CD4+ T cells from blood. The receptors shown here come from a man aged 18 to 35 with type 1 diabetes.

A few counts support this clone. The V call is TRBV6-4, the J call TRBJ1-1; a weak D match, TRBD1 (6 bases). CDR1 is MRHNA and CDR2 is SNTAGT in the germline V gene. V was trimmed by 2 bases and J by 4 bases, leaving 11 bases between them. The CDR3 has 14 residues. CDR3 DNA sequence: TGTGCCAGCAGTGACGAGGGGGTCGGCACTGAAGCTTTCTTT. Its translation is CASSDEGVGTEAFF.

This clone occurred once. This chain joins TRBV5-1 and TRBJ1-4; 9 bases agree with TRBD1. Unmatched junction bases numbered 8, after V lost 3 bases and J lost 8 bases. This CDR3 is 15 amino acids long. In germline, CDR1 is SGHRS, CDR2 YFSETQ. CDR3 residues: CASSWGQGSFEKLFF. The CDR3, as DNA: TGCGCCAGCAGCTGGGGACAGGGATCCTTCGAAAAACTGTTTTTT. Supplemented by reference TRBV5-1 and TRBJ1-4, the full variable domain reads KAGVTQTPRYLIKTRGQQVTLSCSPISGHRSVSWYQQTPGQGLQFLFEYFSETQRNKGNFPGRFSGRQFSNSRSEMNVSTLELGDSALYLCASSWGQGSFEKLFFGSGTQLSVL.

V usage is TRBV19 and J usage is TRBJ2-7, with 7 bases that match TRBD1. The CDR3 length is 14 residues. The V and J ends lost 2 bases and 2 bases, in that order; junction bases with no gene match: 3. The germline CDR1 and CDR2 sequences are LNHDA and SQIVND (reference sequence). The CDR3 reads CASSIRTGPYEQYF. The CDR3 region has the DNA TGTGCCAGTAGTATAAGGACAGGCCCCTACGAGCAGTACTTC.

The rearrangement links TRBV27 to TRBJ2-7, with 10 positions matching TRBD2. The CDR3 totals 17 residues. Germline values: CDR1 MNHEY, CDR2 SMNVEV (reference sequence). V dropped 7 bases and J dropped 2; count of bases not matched to a gene: 14. The CDR3 region is CASIPRASGGHTYEQYF. DNA of the CDR3: TGTGCCAGCATACCTCGGGCTAGCGGGGGCCATACCTACGAGCAGTACTTC.

This clone turned up a few times. This rearrangement joins TRBV30 to TRBJ1-2; D is ambiguous. Trimming left V 0 bases short and J 7 bases short, with 15 bases between. Germline values: CDR1 GTSNPN, CDR2 SVGIG (reference sequence). The CDR3 contains 14 residues. The CDR3 DNA sequence: TGTGCCTGGAGTGTACCCGGGAGCTCTCGTGGCTACACCTTC. Protein product: CAWSVPGSSRGYTF.

V and J are TRBV7-2 and TRBJ2-3; no definite D call. Germline CDR1 is SGHTA and CDR2 is FQGNSA. The CDR3 contains 15 residues. Trimming stripped 1 base from V and 0 bases from J, with 8 bases between. The chain's CDR3 is CASSLVAGSTDTQYF. The CDR3 nucleotides are TGTGCCAGCAGCTTAGTTGCAGGTAGCACAGATACGCAGTATTTT.

The chain is built from TRBV9 and TRBJ2-1; TRBD2 agrees at 10 bases. This CDR3 contains 17 residues. Germline CDR1 and CDR2: SGDLS and YYNGEE. V trimming: 0 bases; J trimming: 3 bases; junction bases outside the gene matches: 6. The CDR3 DNA sequence: TGTGCCAGCAGCGTAGACGGGACTAGCGTGATCTACAATGAGCAGTTCTTC. Amino acid sequence: CASSVDGTSVIYNEQFF.

This clone was seen just once. This sequence joins TRBV5-1 and TRBJ2-3, with D hard to call. Germline CDR1 and CDR2: SGHRS and YFSETQ. The CDR3 loop spans 13 amino acids. Trimming took 5 bases from V and 1 from J, leaving 8 bases between them. For the CDR3, the DNA is TGCGCCAGCAGGGCCGAGGGCACAGATACGCAGTATTTT. Translating it yields CASRAEGTDTQYF.

The chain recombines TRBV27 with TRBJ2-2; D is ambiguous. The CDR3 consists of 13 residues. Trimming removed 1 base from V and 6 bases from J, with 6 bases in between. Germline CDR1 reads MNHEY; CDR2 reads SMNVEV (reference sequence). CDR3 residues: CASSLYGSGELFF. The CDR3 coding sequence is TGTGCCAGCAGTTTATACGGGTCCGGGGAGCTGTTTTTT.

The genes are TRBV25-1 and TRBJ2-1; 9 bases are a match to TRBD2. CDR3 length equals 16 residues. J gave up 9 bases and V 5 bases, and 14 bases lay outside the gene matches. Germline V gene data show CDR1 as MGHDK and CDR2 as SYGVNS. The CDR3 nucleotides read TGTGCCAGCAGTTTACTTAGCGGGGGCCCCTCGGTTGAGCAGTTCTTC. Amino acids: CASSLLSGGPSVEQFF.

V and J are TRBV10-3 and TRBJ2-2; D might be TRBD1 (6 bases). CDR3 length: 14 residues. Looked up from germline, CDR1 is ENHRY and CDR2 is SYGVKD. Trimming cost V 8 bases and J 0 bases, with 10 bases left between them. The CDR3 region is CAIAGTSNTGELFF. The CDR3 DNA is TGTGCCATCGCTGGGACATCGAACACCGGGGAGCTGTTTTTT.

CDR3 region: CAWSVLRDEQYF. CDR3 nucleotides: TGTGCCTGGAGTGTACTGAGGGACGAGCAGTACTTC. The chain couples TRBV30 to TRBJ2-7; tentative D call: TRBD2 (5 bases). This CDR3 spans 12 amino acids. From germline, CDR1 is GTSNPN and CDR2 SVGIG (reference sequence). Between the trimmed V and J ends, which lost 0 bases and 5 bases, there was a span of 8 bases.

The sample holds a few counts of this clone. This chain uses TRBV19 with TRBJ1-1, with TRBD1 matching 9 bases. Trimming removed 10 bases from V and 1 base from J; junction bases left unmatched: 10. CDR1 is LNHDA and CDR2 is SQIVND in the germline V gene (reference sequence). The CDR3 covers 15 residues. The DNA for the CDR3 is TGTGCCAAGCGCCGGGACAGGGAGAGGAACACTGAAGCTTTCTTT. Amino acids: CAKRRDRERNTEAFF. The full variable domain, with the rest looked up from reference TRBV19 and TRBJ1-1, is DGGITQSPKYLFRKEGQNVTLSCEQNLNHDAMYWYRQDPGQGLRLIYYSQIVNDFQKGDIAEGYSVSREKKESFPLTVTSAQKNPTAFYLCAKRRDRERNTEAFFGQGTRLTVV.

A single count supports this clone. The chain couples TRBV28 to TRBJ1-2, with D unresolved. The CDR3 extends over 14 amino acids. In germline, CDR1 is MDHEN, CDR2 SYDVKM. The germline V and J ends were trimmed by 4 bases and 4 bases, with 13 bases remaining between them. CDR3 bases: TGTGCCAGCAGTTCCTATTCCGGGTCCTATGGCTACACCTTC. It yields the protein CASSSYSGSYGYTF.

J is TRBJ2-3 and V is TRBV28; D not certain. The V gene lost 4 bases and the J gene lost 2 bases, with 10 bases spanning the gap. CDR1 MDHEN and CDR2 SYDVKM come from the germline V gene. The CDR3 spans 14 residues. The CDR3 DNA follows: TGTGCCAGCAGTTCCGGCGGATACACAGATACGCAGTATTTT. Residues: CASSSGGYTDTQYF. Full variable domain (remainder filled in from reference TRBV28 and TRBJ2-3): DVKVTQSSRYLVKRTGEKVFLECVQDMDHENMFWYRQDPGLGLRLIYFSYDVKMKEKGDIPEGYSVSREKKERFSLILESASTNQTSMYLCASSSGGYTDTQYFGPGTRLTVL.

This clone was seen only once. The chain is built from TRBV29-1 and TRBJ2-3; TRBD2 is a possible D gene (6 bases). The V end lost 4 bases, the J end lost 2 bases, and 13 bases lay between the germline ends. This CDR3 contains 14 residues. Germline V CDR1 and CDR2: SQVTM, ANQGSEA. CDR3 sequence: CSVGGRRDTDTQYF. The DNA for the CDR3 is TGCAGCGTTGGGGGGAGGAGGGACACAGATACGCAGTATTTT.

This chain connects TRBV9 to TRBJ2-7; maybe TRBD1 (6 bases). Germline values: CDR1 SGDLS, CDR2 YYNGEE. V was cut by 3 bases and J by 3 bases, with 10 bases left in between. CDR3 length: 13 residues. In nucleotides, the CDR3 is TGTGCCAGCAGCGGAGGACAGCTCTACGAGCAGTACTTC. Encoded protein: CASSGGQLYEQYF.

J is TRBJ1-5 and V is TRBV7-9; no clear D gene. Trimming removed 1 base from V and 4 bases from J, with 17 bases in between. The length of the CDR3 is 17 residues. Germline V gene sequence: CDR1 SEHNR, CDR2 FQNEAQ (reference sequence). In DNA form, the CDR3 reads TGTGCCAGCAGCTTAGTCCTGGGTTACCGGGAAAATCAGCCCCAGCATTTT. Translated, it gives CASSLVLGYRENQPQHF.

The chain carries TRBV4-3 and TRBJ1-6, with a tentative D call TRBD1 (6 bases). Germline V gene lookup returns CDR1 LGHNA and CDR2 YSLEER. V shed 1 base and J shed 8 bases, with 15 bases lying between them. The CDR3 spans 16 residues. This chain's CDR3 is CASSQAAGTKDSPLHF. The CDR3 coding sequence is TGCGCCAGCAGCCAAGCAGCCGGGACAAAGGATTCACCCCTCCACTTT.

This clone was counted a few times. The V call is TRBV28, the J call TRBJ1-1, with D perhaps TRBD1 (6 bases). The CDR3 consists of 15 residues. The V and J ends lost 6 bases and 3 bases respectively, with 17 bases between them. Germline CDR1 is MDHEN and CDR2 is SYDVKM. This CDR3 reads CASRNAGQLYTEAFF. DNA for the CDR3: TGTGCCAGCAGGAACGCAGGACAGCTTTACACTGAAGCTTTCTTT.

The genes are TRBV7-9 and TRBJ2-3, with 8 nucleotides matching TRBD2. The CDR3 loop spans 16 amino acids. CDR1 is SEHNR and CDR2 is FQNEAQ in the germline V gene (reference sequence). After removal of 2 bases from V and 0 bases from J, the junction contained 4 bases not matched to a gene. The CDR3 protein is CASSLPGTRSTDTQYF. CDR3 DNA: TGTGCCAGCAGCTTACCTGGGACTAGGAGCACAGATACGCAGTATTTT.

The chain has TRBV7-9 and TRBJ1-2; D is perhaps TRBD1 (5 bases). V was cut by 6 bases and J by 2 bases, with 16 bases left in between. CDR1 SEHNR and CDR2 FQNEAQ come from the germline V gene (reference sequence). The CDR3 has 15 amino acids. Here the CDR3 DNA reads TGTGCCAGCAGACGTCAGGGAACTCTGAACTATGGCTACACCTTC. Translation gives CASRRQGTLNYGYTF.

This chain joins TRBV21-1 and TRBJ1-6; the D segment call TRBD1 is taken from the table without a DNA check. TRBV21-1 is a recognized pseudogene. CDR3 size: 15 residues. The CDR3 reads CASSKVRGCNSPLHF. Written as DNA, the CDR3 is TGTGCCAGCAGCAAAGTCAGGGGGTGTAATTCACCCCTCCACTTT.

This clone was picked up one time. This chain connects TRBV27 to TRBJ1-4; 7 nucleotides match TRBD1. CDR1 and CDR2 (germline): MNHEY, SMNVEV (reference sequence). Unmatched junction bases numbered 4, after V lost 5 bases and J lost 4 bases. The length of the CDR3 is 14 residues. CDR3 amino acids: CASSPGQHNEKLFF. CDR3 DNA: TGTGCCAGCAGTCCGGGACAGCATAATGAAAAACTGTTTTTT.

The chain has TRBV6-6 and TRBJ1-2, with 10 bases fitting TRBD1. The CDR3 is 15 amino acids. After removal of 5 bases from V and 8 bases from J, the junction contained 11 bases not matched to a gene. The germline V gene encodes CDR1 MNHNY and CDR2 SVGAGI (reference sequence). The DNA for the CDR3 is TGTGCCAGCAGTACCACGGGACAGGGGTCGGGCGGCTACACCTTC. This sequence encodes CASSTTGQGSGGYTF.

The chain links TRBV7-9 to TRBJ1-5, with D maybe TRBD1 (6 bases). Germline CDR1 and CDR2: SEHNR and FQNEAQ (reference sequence). Trimming removed 2 bases from V and 6 bases from J, with 11 bases in between. CDR3 size: 14 residues. CDR3 in DNA: TGTGCCAGCAGCTTAATGGGGGCGGGTCAGCCCCAGCATTTT. Its protein product is CASSLMGAGQPQHF.

This clone has only a few counts. V is TRBV4-3 and J is TRBJ2-1, with TRBD2 identical over 10 bases. V lost 4 bases and J lost 5; bases outside the gene matches: 17. Germline CDR1 is LGHNA and CDR2 is YSLEER. The CDR3 has 19 amino acids. The CDR3 protein is CASSPLGASGGSYHNEQFF. DNA for the CDR3: TGCGCCAGCAGCCCGCTCGGGGCTAGCGGGGGATCTTATCACAATGAGCAGTTCTTC.